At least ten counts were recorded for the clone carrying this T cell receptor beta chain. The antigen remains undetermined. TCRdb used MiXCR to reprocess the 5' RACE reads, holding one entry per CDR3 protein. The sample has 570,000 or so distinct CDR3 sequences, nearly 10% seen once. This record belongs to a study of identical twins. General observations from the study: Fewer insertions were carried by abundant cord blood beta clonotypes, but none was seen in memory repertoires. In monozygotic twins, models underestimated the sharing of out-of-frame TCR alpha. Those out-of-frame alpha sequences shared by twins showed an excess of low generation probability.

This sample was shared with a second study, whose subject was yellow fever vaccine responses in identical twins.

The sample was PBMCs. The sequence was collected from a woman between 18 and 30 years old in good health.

CDR3 sequence: CASRVGGNGEKLFF. CDR3 DNA sequence: TGTGCCAGCCGGGTCGGAGGGAATGGTGAAAAACTGTTTTTT. The rearrangement joins TRBV6-1 to TRBJ1-4, with D unclear. V was cut by 8 bases and J by 7 bases, with 17 bases left in between. CDR3 size: 14 residues. The germline V gene encodes CDR1 MNHNS and CDR2 SASEGT.